The present T cell receptor beta chain was sequenced within a study of cytomegalovirus exposure and HLA in healthy donors. Broader study findings: Researchers reported in a later analysis that a missense DCLRE1C variant was tied to TCR beta V- and J-gene trimming.

PCR primers comprised 60 Vbeta and 13 Jbeta primers. Here immunoSEQ multiplex PCR was the method, and the copy in TCRdb shows in-frame clones only, minus some. The sample lists 180,000 or so clones, roughly 80% occurring once. Concerning this clone: The target antigen is unknown.

This CDR3 has 19 residues. From germline, CDR1 is LNHNV and CDR2 YYDKDF (reference sequence). V gave up 1 base and J gave up 4 bases; unmatched junction bases: 16. The clonotype was recovered from a female donor in good health and CMV-seronegative. The chain combines TRBV15 with TRBJ2-7; TRBD2 agrees at 10 bases. The specimen sequenced was PBMCs. The CDR3 loop reads CATSRAGGIAGGALYEQYF. CDR3 nucleotides: TGTGCCACCAGCAGAGCCGGAGGAATAGCGGGAGGTGCCTTATACGAGCAGTACTTC. Supplemented by reference TRBV15 and TRBJ2-7, the full variable domain reads DAMVIQNPRYQVTQFGKPVTLSCSQTLNHNVMYWYQQKSSQAPKLLFHYYDKDFNNEADTPDNFQSRRPNTSFCFLDIRSPGLGDTAMYLCATSRAGGIAGGALYEQYFGPGTRLTVT.